This T cell receptor (beta chain) was identified during a study of beta chain features in type 1 diabetes. Trimming removed 6 bases at V and 4 bases at J, with 16 bases between. The germline gives CDR1 MDHEN, CDR2 SYDVKM. The CDR3 totals 15 residues. With regard to this clone: As yet, its antigen is unknown.

As every portion of the isolated RNA was reverse transcribed, the sequencing read expressed TCRB transcripts. The protocol was immunoSEQ multiplex PCR, while the TCRdb copy is restricted to in-frame clones and leaves out a portion. Altogether about 360,000 clones are present, roughly 12% being singletons, with the ten largest covering about 0.017%. The study, taken as a whole, reports: The question of HLA type influencing TCRB rearrangement was one that remained unresolved here. Patients with type 1 diabetes showed fewer VDJ junction insertions and more deletions.

J is TRBJ1-5 and V is TRBV28; D is unclear. Sequenced: naive CD4+ T cells from blood. The sequence came from a man aged 18-30 years in good health. This CDR3 is CASSQPPQANQPQHF. CDR3 bases: TGTGCCAGCAGCCAACCCCCCCAGGCAAATCAGCCCCAGCATTTT. Variable domain in full (rest from reference TRBV28 and TRBJ1-5): DVKVTQSSRYLVKRTGEKVFLECVQDMDHENMFWYRQDPGLGLRLIYFSYDVKMKEKGDIPEGYSVSREKKERFSLILESASTNQTSMYLCASSQPPQANQPQHFGDGTRLSIL.